The clone carrying this T cell receptor (beta chain) was detected once. The CDR3 runs 18 residues. Germline CDR1 and CDR2: SGHRS and YFSETQ. The V and J ends lost 4 bases and 0 bases respectively, with 22 bases between them. This record comes from a study of blood T cell repertoires in COVID-19. Study summary: Some COVID-19 samples were acute and others convalescent; all came from the United States, Italy and Spain. PBMCs, B-cell-depleted T cells, or T cells provided the cDNA or gDNA that made up the material.

Authors' processing steps: Estimates of nucleated cell counts were drawn from the amplification of reference gene primers. Sequencing used immunoSEQ multiplex PCR; TCRdb keeps in-frame clones, though not all of them. V and J calls and clone size are copied from that table; D and trimming were computed from the DNA. The profile shows about 47,000 clones, 88% of them singletons. The source material was peripheral blood. This clonotype originated in a man in his fifties or sixties with active COVID-19. This sequence joins TRBV5-1 and TRBJ2-5; D might be TRBD2 (5 bases). CDR3 in DNA: TGCGCCAGCAGCCCACTTGCCTCTAATACGGGGAACCAAGAGACCCAGTACTTC. It translates to CASSPLASNTGNQETQYF.